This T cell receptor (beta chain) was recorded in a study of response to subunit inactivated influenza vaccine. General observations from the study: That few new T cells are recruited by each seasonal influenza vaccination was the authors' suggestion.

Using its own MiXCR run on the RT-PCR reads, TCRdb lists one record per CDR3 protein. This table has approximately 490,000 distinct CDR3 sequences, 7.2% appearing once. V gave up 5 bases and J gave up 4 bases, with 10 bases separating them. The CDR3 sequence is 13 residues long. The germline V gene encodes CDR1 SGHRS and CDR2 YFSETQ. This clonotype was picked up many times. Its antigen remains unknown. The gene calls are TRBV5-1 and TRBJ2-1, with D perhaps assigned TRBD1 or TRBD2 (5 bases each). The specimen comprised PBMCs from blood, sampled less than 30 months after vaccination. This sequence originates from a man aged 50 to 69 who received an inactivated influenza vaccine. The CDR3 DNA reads TGCGCCAGCAGGGGGACGGAATACAATGAGCAGTTCTTC. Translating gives CASRGTEYNEQFF. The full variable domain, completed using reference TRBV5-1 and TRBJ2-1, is KAGVTQTPRYLIKTRGQQVTLSCSPISGHRSVSWYQQTPGQGLQFLFEYFSETQRNKGNFPGRFSGRQFSNSRSEMNVSTLELGDSALYLCASRGTEYNEQFFGPGTRLTVL.